Listed here is a single T cell receptor (beta chain). High-throughput TCR beta sequencing covered peripheral CD8+ and CD4+ T cells. V was clipped by 5 bases and J by 0 bases, with 7 bases between them. Germline CDR1 GTSNPN, CDR2 SVGIG (reference sequence). This CDR3 contains 12 residues. When the RNA was reverse transcribed, random hexamers were used with an input of roughly 0.45 to 1 ug. immunoSEQ multiplex PCR amplified TCR beta CDR3 across 54 Vbeta, 13 Jbeta. One entry per CDR3 protein, called by TCRdb with MiXCR from the immunoSEQ multiplex PCR reads. The sample has about 300,000 distinct CDR3 sequences, 90% to 95% seen once. This sample is part of a study of CD8 T cells in Susac syndrome.

What was sequenced was CD4+ T cells from PBMCs. The chain links TRBV30 to TRBJ1-1; D unclear. This TCR was sampled from a human donor with multiple sclerosis. The DNA for the CDR3 is TGTGCCTGGGACCGGTTGAACACTGAAGCTTTCTTT. It specifies CAWDRLNTEAFF. Full variable domain (remainder filled in from reference TRBV30 and TRBJ1-1): SQTIHQWPATLVQPVGSPLSLECTVEGTSNPNLYWYRQAAGRGLQLLFYSVGIGQISSEVPQNLSASRPQDRQFILSSKKLLLSDSGFYLCAWDRLNTEAFFGQGTRLTVV.